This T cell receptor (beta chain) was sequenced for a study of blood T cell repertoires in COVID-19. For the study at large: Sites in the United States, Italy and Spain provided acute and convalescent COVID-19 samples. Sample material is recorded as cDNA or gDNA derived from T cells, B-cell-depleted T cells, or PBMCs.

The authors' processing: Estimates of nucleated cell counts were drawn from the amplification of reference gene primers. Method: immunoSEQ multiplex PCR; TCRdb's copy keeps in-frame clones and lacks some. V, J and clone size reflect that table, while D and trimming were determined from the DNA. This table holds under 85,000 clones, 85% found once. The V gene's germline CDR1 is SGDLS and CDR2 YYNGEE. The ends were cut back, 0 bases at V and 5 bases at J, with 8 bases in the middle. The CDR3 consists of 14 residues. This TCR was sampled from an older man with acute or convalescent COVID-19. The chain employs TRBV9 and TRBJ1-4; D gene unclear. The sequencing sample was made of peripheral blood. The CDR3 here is CASSVGGRNEKLFF. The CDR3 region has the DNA TGTGCCAGCAGCGTAGGCGGCCGGAATGAAAAACTGTTTTTT.